Below are 2 T cell receptor beta chains sequenced from a single sample in a study of T cell changes during pregnancy in multiple sclerosis. Profiled with immunoSEQ multiplex PCR; TCRdb holds only in-frame clones, not every one. The sample contains some 60,000 clones, 90% of which appear only once. The sequencing used peripheral blood, collected in the first trimester of pregnancy. Receptor source: a female donor in good health, enrolled as a control in a pregnancy study.

The CDR3 sequence is CSARDLGQENTGELFF. The CDR3 DNA reads TGCAGCGCCCGCGACCTCGGACAGGAGAACACCGGGGAGCTGTTTTTT. The rearrangement uses TRBV29-1 and TRBJ2-2; 7 bases agree with TRBD1. Per the germline V gene, CDR1 is SQVTM and CDR2 is ANQGSEA. V was pared by 7 bases and J by 1 base, with 12 bases of the junction left unmatched. There are 16 residues in the CDR3.

This clone was observed once. The CDR3 sequence is CASSIRGGGNQPQHF. The CDR3, as DNA: TGTGCCAGTAGTATCAGGGGCGGTGGCAATCAGCCCCAGCATTTT. This rearrangement joins TRBV19 to TRBJ1-5, with a tentative D call TRBD1 (6 bases). The length of the CDR3 is 15 residues. Per germline, CDR1 LNHDA and CDR2 SQIVND (reference sequence). V lost 3 bases and J 2 bases, leaving 11 bases between the germline ends.